This paragraph reports one TCR beta chain. The sample has other DNA sequences that encode this CDR3 too. Some clones are missing from TCRdb's copy, which holds only in-frame ones; the method was immunoSEQ multiplex PCR. The sample gives over 100,000 clones, around nine tenths of which show up once; 17% is in the top ten. This specimen belongs to a study of control samples from healthy donors and cancer patients. V lost 6 bases, J lost 1 base, and 3 bases lay in between. This CDR3 has 11 residues. Material for sequencing was blood. The gene calls are TRBV12-3 or TRBV12-4 and TRBJ1-1, with D hard to call. The TCR sequence derives from a woman aged 45-65 years in good health. CDR3 sequence: CASRTNTEAFF. In DNA form, the CDR3 reads TGTGCCAGCAGGACGAACACTGAAGCTTTCTTT.